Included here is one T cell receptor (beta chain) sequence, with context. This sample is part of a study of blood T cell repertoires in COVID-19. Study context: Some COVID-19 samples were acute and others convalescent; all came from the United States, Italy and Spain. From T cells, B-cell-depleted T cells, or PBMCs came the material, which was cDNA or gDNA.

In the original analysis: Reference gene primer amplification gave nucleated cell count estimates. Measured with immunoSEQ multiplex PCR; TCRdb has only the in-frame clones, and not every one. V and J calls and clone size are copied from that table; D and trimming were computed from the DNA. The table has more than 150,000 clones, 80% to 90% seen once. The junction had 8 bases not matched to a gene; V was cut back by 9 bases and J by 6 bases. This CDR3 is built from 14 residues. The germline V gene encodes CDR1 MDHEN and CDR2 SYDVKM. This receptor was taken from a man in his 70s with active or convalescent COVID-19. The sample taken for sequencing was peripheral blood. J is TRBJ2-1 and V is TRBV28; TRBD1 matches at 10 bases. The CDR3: CAREPGQGTNEQFF. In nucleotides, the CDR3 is TGTGCCAGAGAGCCGGGACAGGGGACCAATGAGCAGTTCTTC.